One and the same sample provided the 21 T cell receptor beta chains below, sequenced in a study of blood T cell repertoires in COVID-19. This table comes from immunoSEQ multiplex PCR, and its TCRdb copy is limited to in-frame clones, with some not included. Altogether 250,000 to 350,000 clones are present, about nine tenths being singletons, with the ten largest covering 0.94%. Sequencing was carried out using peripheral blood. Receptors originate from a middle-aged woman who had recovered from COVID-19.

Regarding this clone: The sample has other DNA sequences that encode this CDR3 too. CDR3 nucleotides: TGTGCCATCAGTCAACAGGGAAATCAGCCCCAGCATTTT. This gives the protein CAISQQGNQPQHF. V gene TRBV10-3 combines with J gene TRBJ1-5; D may be TRBD1 (6 bases). Germline V gene lookup returns CDR1 ENHRY and CDR2 SYGVKD. There are 13 residues in the CDR3. Deletions cut 5 bases from V and 4 bases from J, with 9 bases between.

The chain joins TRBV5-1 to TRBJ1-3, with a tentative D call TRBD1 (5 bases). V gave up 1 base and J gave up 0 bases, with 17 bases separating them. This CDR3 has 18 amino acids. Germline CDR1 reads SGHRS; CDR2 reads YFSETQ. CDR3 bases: TGCGCCAGCAGCTTGAAACCGACAGAAGACACCTCTGGAAACACCATATATTTT. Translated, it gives CASSLKPTEDTSGNTIYF.

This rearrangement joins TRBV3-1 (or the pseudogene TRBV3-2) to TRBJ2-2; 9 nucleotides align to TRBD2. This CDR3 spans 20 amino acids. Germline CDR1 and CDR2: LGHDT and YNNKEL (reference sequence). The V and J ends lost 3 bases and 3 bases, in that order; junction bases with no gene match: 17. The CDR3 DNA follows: TGTGCCAGCAGCCAGTTTGTGAGACTAGCGGAGGGGGAGGACACCGGGGAGCTGTTTTTT. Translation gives CASSQFVRLAEGEDTGELFF.

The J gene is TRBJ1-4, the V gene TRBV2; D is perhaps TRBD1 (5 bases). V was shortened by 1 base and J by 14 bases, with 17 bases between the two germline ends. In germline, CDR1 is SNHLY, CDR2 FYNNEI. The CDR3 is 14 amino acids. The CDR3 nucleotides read TGTGCCAGCAGTGAAGATCAGTTTGGGGGGTTTCTGTTTTTT. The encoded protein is CASSEDQFGGFLFF.

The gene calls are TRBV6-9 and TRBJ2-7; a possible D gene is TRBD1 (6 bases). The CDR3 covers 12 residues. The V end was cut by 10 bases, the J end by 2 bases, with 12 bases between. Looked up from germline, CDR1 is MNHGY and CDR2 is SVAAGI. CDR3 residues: CATRAGAYEQYF. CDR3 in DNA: TGTGCCACCCGTGCAGGGGCCTACGAGCAGTACTTC.

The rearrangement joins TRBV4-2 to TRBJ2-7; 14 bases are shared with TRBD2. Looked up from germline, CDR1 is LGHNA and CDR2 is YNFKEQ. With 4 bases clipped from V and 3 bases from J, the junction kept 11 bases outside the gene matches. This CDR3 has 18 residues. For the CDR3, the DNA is TGTGCCAGCAGCCGAGAGGGACTAGCGGGAGAAATCCGCTACGAGCAGTACTTC. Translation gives CASSREGLAGEIRYEQYF.

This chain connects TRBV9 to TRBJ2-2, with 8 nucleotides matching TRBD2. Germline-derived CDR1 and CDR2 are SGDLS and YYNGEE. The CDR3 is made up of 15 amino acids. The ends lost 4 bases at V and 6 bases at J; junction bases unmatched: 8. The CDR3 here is CASSKGLDRAGELFF. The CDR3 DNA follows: TGTGCCAGCAGCAAGGGACTAGATCGCGCCGGGGAGCTGTTTTTT.

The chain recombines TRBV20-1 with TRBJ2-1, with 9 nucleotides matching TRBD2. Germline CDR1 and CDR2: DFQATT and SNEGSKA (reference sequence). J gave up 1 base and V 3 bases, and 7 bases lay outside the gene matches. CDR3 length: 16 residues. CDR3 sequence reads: CSASGLLAGSYNEQFF. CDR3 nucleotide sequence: TGCAGTGCTAGTGGGTTGCTAGCGGGGTCCTACAATGAGCAGTTCTTC.

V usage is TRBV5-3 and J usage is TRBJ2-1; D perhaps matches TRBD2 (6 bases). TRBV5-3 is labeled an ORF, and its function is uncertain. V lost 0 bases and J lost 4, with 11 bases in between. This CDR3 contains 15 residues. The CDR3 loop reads CARSLAGLPYNEQFF. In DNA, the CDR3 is TGTGCCAGAAGCTTGGCTGGACTACCTTACAATGAGCAGTTCTTC.

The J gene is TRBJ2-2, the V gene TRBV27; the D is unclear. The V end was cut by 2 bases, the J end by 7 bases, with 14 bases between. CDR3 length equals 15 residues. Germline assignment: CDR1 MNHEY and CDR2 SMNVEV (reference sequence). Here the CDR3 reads CASSLMFQVGGELFF. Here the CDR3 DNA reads TGTGCCAGCAGTTTAATGTTTCAGGTTGGCGGGGAGCTGTTTTTT.

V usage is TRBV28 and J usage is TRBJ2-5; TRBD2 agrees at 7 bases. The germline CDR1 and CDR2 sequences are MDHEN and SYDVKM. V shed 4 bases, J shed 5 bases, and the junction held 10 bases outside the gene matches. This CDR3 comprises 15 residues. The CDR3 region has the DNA TGTGCCAGCAGTTCACCCCTAGCGGCCAAGGAGACCCAGTACTTC. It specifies CASSSPLAAKETQYF. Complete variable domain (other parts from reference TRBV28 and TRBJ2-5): DVKVTQSSRYLVKRTGEKVFLECVQDMDHENMFWYRQDPGLGLRLIYFSYDVKMKEKGDIPEGYSVSREKKERFSLILESASTNQTSMYLCASSSPLAAKETQYFGPGTRLLVL.

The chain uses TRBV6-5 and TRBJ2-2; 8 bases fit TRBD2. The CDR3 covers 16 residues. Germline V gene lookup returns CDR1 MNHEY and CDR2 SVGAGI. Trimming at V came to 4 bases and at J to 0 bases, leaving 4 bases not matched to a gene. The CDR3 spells CASSSTSGANTGELFF. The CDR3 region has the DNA TGTGCCAGCAGTTCCACTAGCGGAGCGAACACCGGGGAGCTGTTTTTT.

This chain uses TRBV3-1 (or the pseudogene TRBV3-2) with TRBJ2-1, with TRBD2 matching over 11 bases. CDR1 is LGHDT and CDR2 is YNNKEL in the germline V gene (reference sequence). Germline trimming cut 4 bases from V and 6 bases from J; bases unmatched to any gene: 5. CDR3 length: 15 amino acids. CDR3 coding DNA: TGTGCCAGCAGCCCACCGGGACTAGCGGTCAATGAGCAGTTCTTC. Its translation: CASSPPGLAVNEQFF.

Written as DNA, the CDR3 is TGTGCCAGCAGCTTGGGGTCCAGCGGTTTCTACGAGCAGTACTTC. This codes for CASSLGSSGFYEQYF. V usage is TRBV5-4 and J usage is TRBJ2-7; D is perhaps TRBD2 (5 bases). Germline values: CDR1 SGHNT, CDR2 YYREEE (reference sequence). The CDR3 runs to 15 residues. Between the trimmed V and J ends, which lost 0 bases and 3 bases, there was a span of 13 bases.

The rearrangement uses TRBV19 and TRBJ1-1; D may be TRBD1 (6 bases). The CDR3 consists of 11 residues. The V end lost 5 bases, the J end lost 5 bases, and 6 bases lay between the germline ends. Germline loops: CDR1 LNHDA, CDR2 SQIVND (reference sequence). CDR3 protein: CASSGQTEAFF. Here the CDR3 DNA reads TGTGCCAGTAGTGGACAGACTGAAGCTTTCTTT.

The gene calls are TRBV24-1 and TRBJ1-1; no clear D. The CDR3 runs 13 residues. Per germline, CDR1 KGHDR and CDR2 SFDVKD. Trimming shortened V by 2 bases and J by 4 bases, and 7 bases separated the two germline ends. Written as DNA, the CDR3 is TGTGCCACCAGTGATTCCGGGAGCACTGAAGCTTTCTTT. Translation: CATSDSGSTEAFF.

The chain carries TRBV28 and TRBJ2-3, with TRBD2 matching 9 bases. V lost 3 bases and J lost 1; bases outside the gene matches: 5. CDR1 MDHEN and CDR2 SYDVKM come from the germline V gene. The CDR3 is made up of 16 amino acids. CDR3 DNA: TGTGCCAGCAGTTTGGGGGTAGCGGGAGGCACAGATACGCAGTATTTT. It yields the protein CASSLGVAGGTDTQYF. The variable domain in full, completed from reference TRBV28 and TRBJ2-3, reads DVKVTQSSRYLVKRTGEKVFLECVQDMDHENMFWYRQDPGLGLRLIYFSYDVKMKEKGDIPEGYSVSREKKERFSLILESASTNQTSMYLCASSLGVAGGTDTQYFGPGTRLTVL.

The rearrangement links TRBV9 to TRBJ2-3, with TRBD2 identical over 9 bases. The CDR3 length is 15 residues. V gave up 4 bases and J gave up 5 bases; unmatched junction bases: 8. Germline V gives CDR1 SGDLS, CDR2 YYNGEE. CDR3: CASSRSGGPVDTQYF. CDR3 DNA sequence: TGTGCCAGCAGCCGGAGCGGGGGGCCTGTAGATACGCAGTATTTT.

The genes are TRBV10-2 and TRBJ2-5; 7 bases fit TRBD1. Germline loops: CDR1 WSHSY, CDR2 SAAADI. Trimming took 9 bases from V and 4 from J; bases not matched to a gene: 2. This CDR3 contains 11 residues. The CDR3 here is CASRQGETQYF. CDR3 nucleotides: TGCGCCAGTCGACAGGGAGAGACCCAGTACTTC.

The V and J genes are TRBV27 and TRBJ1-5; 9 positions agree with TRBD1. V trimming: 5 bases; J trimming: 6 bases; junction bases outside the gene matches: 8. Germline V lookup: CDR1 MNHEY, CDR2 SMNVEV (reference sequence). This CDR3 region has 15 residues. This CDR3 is CASSLGQGSSQPQHF. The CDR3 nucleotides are TGTGCCAGCAGTCTTGGACAGGGGTCTAGTCAGCCCCAGCATTTT.

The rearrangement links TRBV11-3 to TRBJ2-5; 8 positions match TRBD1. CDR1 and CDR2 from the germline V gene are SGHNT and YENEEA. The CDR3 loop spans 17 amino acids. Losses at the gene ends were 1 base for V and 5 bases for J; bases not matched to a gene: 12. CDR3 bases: TGTGCCAGCAGCTTAGGTCGCCCCGGGACAGGAGGGGAGACCCAGTACTTC. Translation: CASSLGRPGTGGETQYF.